This TCR beta chain was identified during a study of cytomegalovirus exposure and HLA in healthy donors. Whole-study context: Early on, a data release was issued that held 80 million or so unique TCRs from HLA-typed donors.

Germline V gene data show CDR1 as SQVTM and CDR2 as ANQGSEA. The V end was cut by 4 bases, the J end by 8 bases, with 11 bases between. The CDR3 has 12 amino acids. Study outcomes and limitations: An analysis done earlier found most TCR beta V segments productive about 90% or about 30% of the time. Associated with HLA alleles at 0.05 false discovery rate in a later analysis were approximately 17,000 TCR beta sequences.

The study ran its PCR with 60 Vbeta and 13 Jbeta primers. Original processing notes: Later analysis identified tens of millions of unique TCR beta chains, 8.5 million to 13 million shared. Sequencing used immunoSEQ multiplex PCR; TCRdb keeps in-frame clones, though not all of them. Clone size and V and J calls were adopted from that table, with D and trimming inferred from the DNA. Among some 150,000 clones listed, 64% were seen once. As to this clone: The antigen is undetermined.

The J gene is TRBJ1-4, the V gene TRBV29-1, with a tentative D call TRBD1 (5 bases). Sequencing was done on a sample of PBMCs. The TCR originated in a woman aged 30 to 39 in good health and CMV-seropositive. The CDR3 DNA follows: TGCAGCGTTGCGGGGGGAGACGAAAAACTGTTTTTT. This sequence encodes CSVAGGDEKLFF.